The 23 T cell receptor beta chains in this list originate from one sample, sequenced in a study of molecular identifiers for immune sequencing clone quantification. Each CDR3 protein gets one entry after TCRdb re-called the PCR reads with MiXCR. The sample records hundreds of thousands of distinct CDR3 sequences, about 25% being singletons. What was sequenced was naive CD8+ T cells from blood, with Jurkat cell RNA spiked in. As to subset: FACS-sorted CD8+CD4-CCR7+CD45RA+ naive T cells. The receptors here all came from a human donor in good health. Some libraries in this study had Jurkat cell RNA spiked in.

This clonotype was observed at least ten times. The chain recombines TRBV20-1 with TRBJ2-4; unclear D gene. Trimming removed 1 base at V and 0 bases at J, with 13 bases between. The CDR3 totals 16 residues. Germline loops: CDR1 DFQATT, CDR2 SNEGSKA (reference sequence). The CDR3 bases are TGCAGTGCTAGAGGGCTAGGCCCCTTAGCCAAAAACATTCAGTACTTC. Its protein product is CSARGLGPLAKNIQYF.

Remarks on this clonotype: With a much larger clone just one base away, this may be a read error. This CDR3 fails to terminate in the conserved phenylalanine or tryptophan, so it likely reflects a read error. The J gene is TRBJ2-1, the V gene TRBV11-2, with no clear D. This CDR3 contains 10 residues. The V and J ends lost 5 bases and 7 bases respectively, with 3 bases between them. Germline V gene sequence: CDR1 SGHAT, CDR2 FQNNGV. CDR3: CASSENEQFL. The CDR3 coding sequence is TGTGCCAGCAGCGAAAATGAGCAGTTCCTC.

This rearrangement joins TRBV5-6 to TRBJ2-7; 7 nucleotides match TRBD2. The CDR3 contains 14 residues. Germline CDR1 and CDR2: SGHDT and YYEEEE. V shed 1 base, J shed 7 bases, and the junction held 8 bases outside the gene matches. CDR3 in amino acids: CASSLLGDGGEQYF. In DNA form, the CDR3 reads TGTGCCAGCAGCTTGCTCGGGGACGGGGGGGAGCAGTACTTC.

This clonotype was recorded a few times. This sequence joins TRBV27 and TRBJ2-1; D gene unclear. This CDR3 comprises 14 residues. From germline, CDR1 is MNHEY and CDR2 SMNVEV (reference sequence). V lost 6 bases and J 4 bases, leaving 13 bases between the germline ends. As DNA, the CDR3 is TGTGCCAGCAGCCTATCCTTAGGGTACAATGAGCAGTTCTTC. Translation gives CASSLSLGYNEQFF.

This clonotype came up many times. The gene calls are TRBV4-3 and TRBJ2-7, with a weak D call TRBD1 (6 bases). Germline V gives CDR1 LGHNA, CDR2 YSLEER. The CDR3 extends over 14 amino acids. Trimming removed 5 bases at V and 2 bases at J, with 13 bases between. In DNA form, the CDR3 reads TGCGCCAGCAGCGCCGGGACATATACCTACGAGCAGTACTTC. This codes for CASSAGTYTYEQYF.

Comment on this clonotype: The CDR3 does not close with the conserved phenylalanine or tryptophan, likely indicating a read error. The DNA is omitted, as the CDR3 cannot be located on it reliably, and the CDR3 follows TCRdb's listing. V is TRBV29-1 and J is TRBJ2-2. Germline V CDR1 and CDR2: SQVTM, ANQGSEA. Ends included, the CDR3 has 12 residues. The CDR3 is CSAPAITGELLV.

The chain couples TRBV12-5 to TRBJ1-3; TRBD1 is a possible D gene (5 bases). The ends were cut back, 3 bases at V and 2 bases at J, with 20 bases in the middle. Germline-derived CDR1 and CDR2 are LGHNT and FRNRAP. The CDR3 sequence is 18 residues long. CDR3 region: CASGLPIYSRGPGNTIYF. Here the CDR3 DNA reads TGTGCTAGTGGTTTACCAATCTATTCGCGGGGACCTGGAAACACCATATATTTT.

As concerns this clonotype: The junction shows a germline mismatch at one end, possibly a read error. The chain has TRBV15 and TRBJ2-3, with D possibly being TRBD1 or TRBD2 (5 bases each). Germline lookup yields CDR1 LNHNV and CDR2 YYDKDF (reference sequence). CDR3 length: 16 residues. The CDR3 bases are TGTGCCACCAGCAGAGAGGGGGACGGAACCACAGATATGCAGTATTTT. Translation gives CATSREGDGTTDMQYF.

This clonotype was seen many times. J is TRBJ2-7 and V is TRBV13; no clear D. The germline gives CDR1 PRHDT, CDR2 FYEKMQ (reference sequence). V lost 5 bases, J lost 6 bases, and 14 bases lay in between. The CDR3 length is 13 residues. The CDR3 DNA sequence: TGTGCCAGCAGCCCGAACGACCGGCTCGAGCAGTACTTC. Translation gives CASSPNDRLEQYF.

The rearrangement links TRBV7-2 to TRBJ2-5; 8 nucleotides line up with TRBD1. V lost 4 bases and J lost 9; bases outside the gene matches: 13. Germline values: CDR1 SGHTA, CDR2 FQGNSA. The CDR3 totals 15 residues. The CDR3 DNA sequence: TGTGCCAGCAGCTGGCCCGACAGGGGAATGGAGCCCCAGTACTTC. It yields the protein CASSWPDRGMEPQYF.

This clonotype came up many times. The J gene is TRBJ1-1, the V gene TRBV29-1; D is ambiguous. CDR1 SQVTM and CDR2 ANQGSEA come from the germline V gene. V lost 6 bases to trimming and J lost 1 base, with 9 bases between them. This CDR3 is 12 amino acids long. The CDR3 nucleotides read TGCAGCGTCCCCTCGGCGAACACTGAAGCTTTCTTT. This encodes CSVPSANTEAFF.

The CDR3 protein is CASRSDSGGYTGELFF. The CDR3 DNA is TGTGCCAGCAGGAGCGATAGCGGGGGGTACACCGGGGAGCTGTTTTTT. V is TRBV7-9 and J is TRBJ2-2; 10 nucleotides align to TRBD2. Germline CDR1 SEHNR, CDR2 FQNEAQ (reference sequence). Trimming at V came to 6 bases and at J to 3 bases, leaving 7 bases not matched to a gene. This CDR3 comprises 16 residues.

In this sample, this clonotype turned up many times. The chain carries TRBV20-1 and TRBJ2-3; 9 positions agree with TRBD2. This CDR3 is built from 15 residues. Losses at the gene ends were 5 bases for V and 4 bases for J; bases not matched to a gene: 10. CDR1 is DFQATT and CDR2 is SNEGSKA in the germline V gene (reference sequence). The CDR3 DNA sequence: TGCAGTGCTTCTAGCGGGGCCCTCCAAGCAGATACGCAGTATTTT. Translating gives CSASSGALQADTQYF.

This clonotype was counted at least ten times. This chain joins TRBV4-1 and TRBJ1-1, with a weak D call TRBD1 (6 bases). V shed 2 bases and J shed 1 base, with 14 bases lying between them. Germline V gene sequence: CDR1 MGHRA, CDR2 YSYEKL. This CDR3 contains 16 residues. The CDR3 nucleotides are TGCGCCAGCAGCCAAAGTCCGGGACAACCGAACACTGAAGCTTTCTTT. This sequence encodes CASSQSPGQPNTEAFF.

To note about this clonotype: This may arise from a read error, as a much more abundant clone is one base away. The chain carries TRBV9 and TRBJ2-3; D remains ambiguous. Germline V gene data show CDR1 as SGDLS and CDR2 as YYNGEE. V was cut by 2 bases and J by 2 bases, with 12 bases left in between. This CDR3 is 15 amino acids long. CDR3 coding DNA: TGTGCCAGCAGCGTTCGAACCTCTAACACAGATACGCAGTATTTT. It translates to CASSVRTSNTDTQYF.

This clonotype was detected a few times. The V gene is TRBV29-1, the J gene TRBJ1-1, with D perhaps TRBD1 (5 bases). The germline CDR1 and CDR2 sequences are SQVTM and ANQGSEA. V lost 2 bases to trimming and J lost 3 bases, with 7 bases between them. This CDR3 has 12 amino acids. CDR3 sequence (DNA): TGCAGCGTTGAATGGGGGGACACTGAAGCTTTCTTT. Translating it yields CSVEWGDTEAFF.

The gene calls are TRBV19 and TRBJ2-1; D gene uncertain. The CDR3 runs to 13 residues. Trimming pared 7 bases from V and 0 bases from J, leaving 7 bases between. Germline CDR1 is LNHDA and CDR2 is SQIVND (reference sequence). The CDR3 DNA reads TGTGCCAGTACGGTAAGCTCCTACAATGAGCAGTTCTTC. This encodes CASTVSSYNEQFF.

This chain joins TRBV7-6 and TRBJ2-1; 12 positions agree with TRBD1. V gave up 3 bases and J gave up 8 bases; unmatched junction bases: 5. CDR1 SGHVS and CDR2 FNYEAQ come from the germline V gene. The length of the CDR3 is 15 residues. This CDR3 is CASSLGTGGMDEQFF. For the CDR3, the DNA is TGTGCCAGCAGCTTGGGGACAGGGGGCATGGATGAGCAGTTCTTC.

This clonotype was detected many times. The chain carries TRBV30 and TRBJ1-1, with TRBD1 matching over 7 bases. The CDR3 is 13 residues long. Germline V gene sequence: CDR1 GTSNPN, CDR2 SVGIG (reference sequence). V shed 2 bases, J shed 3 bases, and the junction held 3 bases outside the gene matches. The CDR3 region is CAWSPGTDTEAFF. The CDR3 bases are TGTGCCTGGAGTCCCGGGACAGACACTGAAGCTTTCTTT.

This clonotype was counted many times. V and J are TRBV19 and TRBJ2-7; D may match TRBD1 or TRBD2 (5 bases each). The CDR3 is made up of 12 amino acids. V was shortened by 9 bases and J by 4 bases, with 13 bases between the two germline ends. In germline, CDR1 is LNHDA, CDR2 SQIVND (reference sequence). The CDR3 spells CASSTGPYEQYF. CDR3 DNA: TGTGCCAGCAGCACGGGGCCATACGAGCAGTACTTC.

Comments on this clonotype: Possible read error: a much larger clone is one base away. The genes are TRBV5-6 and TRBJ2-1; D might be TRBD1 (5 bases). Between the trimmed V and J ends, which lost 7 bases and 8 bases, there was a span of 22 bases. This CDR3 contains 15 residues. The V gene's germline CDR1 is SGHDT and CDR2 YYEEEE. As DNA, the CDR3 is TGTGCCAGCGGATACTGGGCAGGGAAGGGGTATGAGCAGTTCTTC. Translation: CASGYWAGKGYEQFF.

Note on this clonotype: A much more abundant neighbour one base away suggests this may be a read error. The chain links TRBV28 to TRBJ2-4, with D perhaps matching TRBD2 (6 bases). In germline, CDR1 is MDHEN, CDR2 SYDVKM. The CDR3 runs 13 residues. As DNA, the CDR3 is TGTGCCAGCAGTTTGCGGACTAAAAACATTCAGCACTTC. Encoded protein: CASSLRTKNIQHF.

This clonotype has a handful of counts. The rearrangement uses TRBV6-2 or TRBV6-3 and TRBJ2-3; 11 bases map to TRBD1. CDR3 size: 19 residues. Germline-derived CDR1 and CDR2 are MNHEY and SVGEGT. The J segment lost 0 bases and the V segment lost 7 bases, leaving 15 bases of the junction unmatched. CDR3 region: CASTPPPGTGGRSTDTQYF. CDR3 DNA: TGTGCCAGCACCCCTCCCCCCGGGACAGGGGGAAGAAGCACAGATACGCAGTATTTT.